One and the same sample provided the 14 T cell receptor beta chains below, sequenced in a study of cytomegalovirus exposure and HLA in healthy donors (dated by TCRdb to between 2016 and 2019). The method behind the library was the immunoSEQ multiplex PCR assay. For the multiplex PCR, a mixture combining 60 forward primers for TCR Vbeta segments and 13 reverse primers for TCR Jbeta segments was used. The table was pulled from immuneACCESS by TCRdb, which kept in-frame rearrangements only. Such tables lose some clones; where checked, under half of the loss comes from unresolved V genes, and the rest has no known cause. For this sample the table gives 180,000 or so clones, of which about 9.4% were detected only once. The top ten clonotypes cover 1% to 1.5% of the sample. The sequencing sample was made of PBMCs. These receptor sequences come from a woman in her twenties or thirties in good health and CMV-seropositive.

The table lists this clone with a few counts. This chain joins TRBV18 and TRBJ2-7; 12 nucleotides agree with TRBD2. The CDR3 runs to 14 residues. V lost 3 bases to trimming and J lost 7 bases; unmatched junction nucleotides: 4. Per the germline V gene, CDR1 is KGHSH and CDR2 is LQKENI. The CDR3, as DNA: TGTGCCAGCTCACCGGCGCTAGCGGGAGGGGAGCAGTACTTC. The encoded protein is CASSPALAGGEQYF.

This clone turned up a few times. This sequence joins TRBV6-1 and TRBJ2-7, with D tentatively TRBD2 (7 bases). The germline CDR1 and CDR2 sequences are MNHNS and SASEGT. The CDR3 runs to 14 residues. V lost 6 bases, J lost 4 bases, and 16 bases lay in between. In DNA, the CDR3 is TGTGCCAGCAGGTACAGGGAGGGCCCTTACGAGCAGTACTTC. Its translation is CASRYREGPYEQYF.

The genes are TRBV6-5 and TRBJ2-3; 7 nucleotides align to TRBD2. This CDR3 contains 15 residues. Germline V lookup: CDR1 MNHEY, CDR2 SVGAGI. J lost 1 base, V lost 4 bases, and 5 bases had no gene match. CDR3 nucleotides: TGTGCCAGCAGTTCGGAGCGGGGCCGCACAGATACGCAGTATTTT. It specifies CASSSERGRTDTQYF.

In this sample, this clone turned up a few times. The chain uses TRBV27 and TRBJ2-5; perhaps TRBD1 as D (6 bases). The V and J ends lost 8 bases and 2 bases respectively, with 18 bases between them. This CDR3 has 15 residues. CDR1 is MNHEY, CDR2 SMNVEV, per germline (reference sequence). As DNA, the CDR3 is TGTGCCAGCGGCGCATCCGGAAGGGGGCAAGAGACCCAGTACTTC. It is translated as CASGASGRGQETQYF.

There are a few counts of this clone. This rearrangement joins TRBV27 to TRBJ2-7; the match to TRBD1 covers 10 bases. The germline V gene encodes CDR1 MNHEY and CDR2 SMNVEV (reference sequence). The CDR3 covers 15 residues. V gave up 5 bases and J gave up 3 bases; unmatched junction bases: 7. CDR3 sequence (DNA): TGTGCCAGCAGTCGTCCGGGACAGGGGTACTACGAGCAGTACTTC. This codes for CASSRPGQGYYEQYF.

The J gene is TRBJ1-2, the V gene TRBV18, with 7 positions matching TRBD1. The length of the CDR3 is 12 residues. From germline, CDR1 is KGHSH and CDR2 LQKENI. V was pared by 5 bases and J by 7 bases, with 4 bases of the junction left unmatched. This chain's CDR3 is CASSTDRAGYTF. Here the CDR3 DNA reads TGTGCCAGCTCAACAGACAGGGCTGGCTACACCTTC.

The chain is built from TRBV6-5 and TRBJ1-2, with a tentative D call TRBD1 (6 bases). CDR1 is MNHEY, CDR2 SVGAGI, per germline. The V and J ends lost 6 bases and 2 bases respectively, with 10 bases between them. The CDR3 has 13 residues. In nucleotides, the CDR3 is TGTGCCAGCAGGCGGGGGGCAAACTATGGCTACACCTTC. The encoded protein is CASRRGANYGYTF.

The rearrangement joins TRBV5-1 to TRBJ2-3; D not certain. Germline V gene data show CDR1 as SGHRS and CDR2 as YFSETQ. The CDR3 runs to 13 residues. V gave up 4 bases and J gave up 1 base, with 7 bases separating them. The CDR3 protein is CASSPPGTDTQYF. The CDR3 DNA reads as TGCGCCAGCAGCCCACCGGGCACAGATACGCAGTATTTT.

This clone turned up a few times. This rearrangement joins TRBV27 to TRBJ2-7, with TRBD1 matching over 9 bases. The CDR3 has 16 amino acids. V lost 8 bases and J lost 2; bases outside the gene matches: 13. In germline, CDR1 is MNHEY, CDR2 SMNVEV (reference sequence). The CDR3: CASGIGDRDRTYEQYF. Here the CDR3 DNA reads TGTGCCAGCGGTATAGGGGACAGGGATAGAACCTACGAGCAGTACTTC.

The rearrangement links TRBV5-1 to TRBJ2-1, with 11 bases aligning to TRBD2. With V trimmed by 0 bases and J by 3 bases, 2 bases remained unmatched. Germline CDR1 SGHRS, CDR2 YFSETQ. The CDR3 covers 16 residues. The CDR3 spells CASSLGTSGFYNEQFF. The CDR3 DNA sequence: TGCGCCAGCAGCTTGGGGACTAGCGGGTTCTACAATGAGCAGTTCTTC. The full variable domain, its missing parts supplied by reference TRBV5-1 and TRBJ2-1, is KAGVTQTPRYLIKTRGQQVTLSCSPISGHRSVSWYQQTPGQGLQFLFEYFSETQRNKGNFPGRFSGRQFSNSRSEMNVSTLELGDSALYLCASSLGTSGFYNEQFFGPGTRLTVL.

The CDR3 spells CASSYGTGTYGYTF. For the CDR3, the DNA is TGTGCCAGCAGTTACGGGACAGGTACCTATGGCTACACCTTC. The chain is built from TRBV6-5 and TRBJ1-2; 8 bases are a match to TRBD1. Trimming took 2 bases from V and 4 from J; bases not matched to a gene: 3. CDR1 is MNHEY and CDR2 is SVGAGI in the germline V gene. The CDR3 sequence is 14 residues long.

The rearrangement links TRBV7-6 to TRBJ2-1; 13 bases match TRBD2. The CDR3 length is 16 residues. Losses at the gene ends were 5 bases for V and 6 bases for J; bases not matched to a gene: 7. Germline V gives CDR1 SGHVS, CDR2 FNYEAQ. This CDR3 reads CASSSRGTSGANEQFF. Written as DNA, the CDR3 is TGTGCCAGCAGCAGTCGCGGGACTAGCGGGGCCAATGAGCAGTTCTTC.

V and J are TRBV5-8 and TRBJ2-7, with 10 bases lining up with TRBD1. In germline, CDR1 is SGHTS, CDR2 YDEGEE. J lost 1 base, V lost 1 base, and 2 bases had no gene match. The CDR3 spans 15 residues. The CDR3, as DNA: TGTGCCAGCAGCTTGTCGGGACAGGGGTCCTACGAGCAGTACTTC. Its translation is CASSLSGQGSYEQYF.

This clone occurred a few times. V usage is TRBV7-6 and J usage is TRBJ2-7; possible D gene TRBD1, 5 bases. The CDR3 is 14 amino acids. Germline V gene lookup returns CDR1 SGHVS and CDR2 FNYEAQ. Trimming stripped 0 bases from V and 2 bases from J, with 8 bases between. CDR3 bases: TGTGCCAGCAGCTTAGCCTGGGGCACCTACGAGCAGTACTTC. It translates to CASSLAWGTYEQYF.